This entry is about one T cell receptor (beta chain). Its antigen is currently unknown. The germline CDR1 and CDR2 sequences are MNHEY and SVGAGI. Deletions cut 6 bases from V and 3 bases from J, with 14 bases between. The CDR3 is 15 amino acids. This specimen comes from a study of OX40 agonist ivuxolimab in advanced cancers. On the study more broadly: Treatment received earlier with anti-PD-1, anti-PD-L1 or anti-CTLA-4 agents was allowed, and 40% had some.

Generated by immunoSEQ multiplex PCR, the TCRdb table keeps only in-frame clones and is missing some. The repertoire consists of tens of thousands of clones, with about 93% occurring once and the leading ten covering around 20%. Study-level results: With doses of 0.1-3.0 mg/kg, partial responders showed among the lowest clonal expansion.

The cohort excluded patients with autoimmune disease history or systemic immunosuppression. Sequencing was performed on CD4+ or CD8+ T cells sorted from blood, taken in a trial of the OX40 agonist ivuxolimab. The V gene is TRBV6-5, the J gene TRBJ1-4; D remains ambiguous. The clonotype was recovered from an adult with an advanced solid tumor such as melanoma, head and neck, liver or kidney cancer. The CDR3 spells CASRIAHTSNEKLFF. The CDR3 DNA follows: TGTGCCAGCAGGATAGCCCACACCTCTAATGAAAAACTGTTTTTT.